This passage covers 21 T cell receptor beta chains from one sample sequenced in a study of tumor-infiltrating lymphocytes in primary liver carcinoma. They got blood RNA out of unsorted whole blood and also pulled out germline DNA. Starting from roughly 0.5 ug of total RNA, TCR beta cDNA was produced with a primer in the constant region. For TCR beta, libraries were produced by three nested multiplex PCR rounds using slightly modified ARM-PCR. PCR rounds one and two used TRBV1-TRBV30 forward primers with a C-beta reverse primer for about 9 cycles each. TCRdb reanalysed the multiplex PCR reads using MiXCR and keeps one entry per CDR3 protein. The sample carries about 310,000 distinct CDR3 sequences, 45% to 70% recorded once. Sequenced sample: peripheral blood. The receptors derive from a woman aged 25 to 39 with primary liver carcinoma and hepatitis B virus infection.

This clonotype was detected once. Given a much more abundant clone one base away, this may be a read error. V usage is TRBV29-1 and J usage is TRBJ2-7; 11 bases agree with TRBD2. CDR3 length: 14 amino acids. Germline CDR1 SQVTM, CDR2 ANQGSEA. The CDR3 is CIVVVAGGGYEQYF. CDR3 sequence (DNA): TGCATCGTTGTGGTAGCGGGAGGGGGCTACGAGCAGTACTTC.

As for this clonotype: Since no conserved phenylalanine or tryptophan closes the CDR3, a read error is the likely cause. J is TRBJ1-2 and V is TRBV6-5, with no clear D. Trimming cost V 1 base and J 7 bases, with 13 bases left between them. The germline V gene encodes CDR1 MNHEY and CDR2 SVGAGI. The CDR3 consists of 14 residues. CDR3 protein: CASSYYGEKTGYTI. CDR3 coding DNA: TGTGCCAGCAGTTACTATGGGGAAAAGACTGGCTACACCATC.

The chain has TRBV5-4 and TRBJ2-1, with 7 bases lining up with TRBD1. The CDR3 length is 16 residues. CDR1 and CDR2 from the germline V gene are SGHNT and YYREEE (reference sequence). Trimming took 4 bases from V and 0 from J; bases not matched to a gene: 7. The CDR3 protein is CASSSPTGISYNEQFF. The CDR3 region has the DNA TGTGCCAGCAGCAGCCCGACAGGGATCTCCTACAATGAGCAGTTCTTC.

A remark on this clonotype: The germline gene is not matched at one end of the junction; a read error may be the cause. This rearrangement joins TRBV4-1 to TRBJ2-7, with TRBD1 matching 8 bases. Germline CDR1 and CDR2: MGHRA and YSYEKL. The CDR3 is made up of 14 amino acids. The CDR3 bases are TGCGCCTGCAGCCCAGGGACAGGATACTACGAGCAGTACTTC. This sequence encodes CACSPGTGYYEQYF.

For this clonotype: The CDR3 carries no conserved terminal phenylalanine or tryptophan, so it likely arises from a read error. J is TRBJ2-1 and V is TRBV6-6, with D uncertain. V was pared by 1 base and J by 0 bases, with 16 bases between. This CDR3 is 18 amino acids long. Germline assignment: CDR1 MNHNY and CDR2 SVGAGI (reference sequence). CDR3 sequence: CASSYLSPVQSSYNEQFS. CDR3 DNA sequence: TGTGCCAGCAGTTACTTAAGTCCGGTTCAGAGCTCCTACAATGAGCAGTTCTCC.

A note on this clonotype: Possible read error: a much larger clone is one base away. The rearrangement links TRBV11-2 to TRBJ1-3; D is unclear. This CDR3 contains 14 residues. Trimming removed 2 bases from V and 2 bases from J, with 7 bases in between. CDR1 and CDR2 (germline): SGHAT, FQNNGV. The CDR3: CASSLQVAGNTIYF. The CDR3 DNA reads TGTGCCAGCAGCTTACAGGTAGCTGGAAACACCATATATTTT.

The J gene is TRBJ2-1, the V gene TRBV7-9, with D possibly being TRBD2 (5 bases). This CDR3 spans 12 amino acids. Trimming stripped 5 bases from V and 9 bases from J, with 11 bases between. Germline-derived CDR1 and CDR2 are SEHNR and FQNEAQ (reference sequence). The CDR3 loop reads CASSRGGGEQFF. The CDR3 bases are TGTGCCAGCAGCCGCGGAGGAGGTGAGCAGTTCTTC.

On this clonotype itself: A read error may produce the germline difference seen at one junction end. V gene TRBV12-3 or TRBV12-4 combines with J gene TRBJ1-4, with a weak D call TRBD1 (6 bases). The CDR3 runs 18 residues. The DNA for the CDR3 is TGTGCCAGCACTTTAATGGGTTCGGGACAACCAGCCCCTGAAAAACTGTTTTTT. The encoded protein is CASTLMGSGQPAPEKLFF.

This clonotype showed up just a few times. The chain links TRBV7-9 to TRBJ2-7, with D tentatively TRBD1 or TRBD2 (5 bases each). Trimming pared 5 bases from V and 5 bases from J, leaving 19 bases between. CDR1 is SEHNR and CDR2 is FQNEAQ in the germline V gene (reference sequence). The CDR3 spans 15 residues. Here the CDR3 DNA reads TGTGCCAGCAGCCTAACAACCGGGGCGAGTAACGAGCAGTACTTC. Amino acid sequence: CASSLTTGASNEQYF.

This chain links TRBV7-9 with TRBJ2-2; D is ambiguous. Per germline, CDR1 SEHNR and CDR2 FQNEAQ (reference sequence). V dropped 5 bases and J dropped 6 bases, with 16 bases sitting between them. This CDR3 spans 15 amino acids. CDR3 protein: CASSRDSVSAGELFF. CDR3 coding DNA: TGTGCCAGCAGCCGCGACTCTGTGTCAGCCGGGGAGCTGTTTTTT.

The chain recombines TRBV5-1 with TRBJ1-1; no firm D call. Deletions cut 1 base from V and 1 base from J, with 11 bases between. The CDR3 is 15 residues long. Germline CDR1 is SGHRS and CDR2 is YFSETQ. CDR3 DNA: TGCGCCAGCAGCTTGACTACGGCGTCGAACACTGAAGCTTTCTTT. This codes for CASSLTTASNTEAFF.

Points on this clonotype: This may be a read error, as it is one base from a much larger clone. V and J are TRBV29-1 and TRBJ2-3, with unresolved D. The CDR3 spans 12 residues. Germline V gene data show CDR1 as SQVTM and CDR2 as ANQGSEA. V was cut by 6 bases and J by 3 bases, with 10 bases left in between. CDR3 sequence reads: CSVTLGTDTQYF. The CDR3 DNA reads TGCAGCGTCACTCTAGGAACAGATACGCAGTATTTT.

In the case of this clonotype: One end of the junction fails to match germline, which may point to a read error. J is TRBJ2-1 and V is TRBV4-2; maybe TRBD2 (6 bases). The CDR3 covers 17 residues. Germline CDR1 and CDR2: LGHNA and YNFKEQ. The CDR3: CASSHGKGASVDNEQFF. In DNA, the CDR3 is TGCGCCAGCAGCCACGGCAAAGGGGCTAGCGTAGACAATGAGCAGTTCTTC.

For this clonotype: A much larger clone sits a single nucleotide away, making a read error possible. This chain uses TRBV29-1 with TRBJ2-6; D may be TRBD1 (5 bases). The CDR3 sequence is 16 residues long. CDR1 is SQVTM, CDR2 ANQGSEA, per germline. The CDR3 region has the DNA TGCAGCGTTGTATTTGCGGCTGCCTCTGGGGCCGACGTCCTGACTTTC. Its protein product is CSVVFAAASGADVLTF.

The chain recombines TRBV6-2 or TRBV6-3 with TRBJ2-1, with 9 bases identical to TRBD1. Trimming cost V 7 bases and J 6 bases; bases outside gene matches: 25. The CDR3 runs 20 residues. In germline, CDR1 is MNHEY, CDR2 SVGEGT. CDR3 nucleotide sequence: TGTGCCAGCAACCCCGGCAGTTATGGTCTGCCCGGGACAGGGCTCAATGAGCAGTTCTTC. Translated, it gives CASNPGSYGLPGTGLNEQFF.

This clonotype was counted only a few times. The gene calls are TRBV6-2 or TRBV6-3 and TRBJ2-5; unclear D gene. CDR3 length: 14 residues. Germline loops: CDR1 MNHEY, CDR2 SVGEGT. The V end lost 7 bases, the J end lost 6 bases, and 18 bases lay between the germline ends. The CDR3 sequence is CASNPNLLSQTQYF. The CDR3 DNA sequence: TGTGCCAGCAATCCCAACTTGTTGAGCCAGACCCAGTACTTC.

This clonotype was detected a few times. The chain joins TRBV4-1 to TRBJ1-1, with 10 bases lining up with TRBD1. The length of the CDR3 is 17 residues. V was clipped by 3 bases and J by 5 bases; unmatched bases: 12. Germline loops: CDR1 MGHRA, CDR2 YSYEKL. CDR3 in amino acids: CASSQLLGTGDKTEAFF. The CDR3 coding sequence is TGCGCCAGCAGCCAGCTCCTAGGGACAGGGGATAAAACTGAAGCTTTCTTT.

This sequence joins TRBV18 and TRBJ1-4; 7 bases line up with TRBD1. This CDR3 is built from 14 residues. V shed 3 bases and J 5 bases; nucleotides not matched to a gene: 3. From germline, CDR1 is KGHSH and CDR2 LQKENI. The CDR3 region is CASSPGTANEKLFF. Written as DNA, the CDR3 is TGTGCCAGCTCACCGGGGACAGCGAATGAAAAACTGTTTTTT.

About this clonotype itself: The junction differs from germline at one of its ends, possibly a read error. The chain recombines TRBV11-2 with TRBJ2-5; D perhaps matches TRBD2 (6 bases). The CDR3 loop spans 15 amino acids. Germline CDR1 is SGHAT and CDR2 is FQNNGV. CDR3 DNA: TGTGCCAGCAGCTTACACCAGGGAGGTCGGGAGACCCAGCACTTC. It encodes CASSLHQGGRETQHF.

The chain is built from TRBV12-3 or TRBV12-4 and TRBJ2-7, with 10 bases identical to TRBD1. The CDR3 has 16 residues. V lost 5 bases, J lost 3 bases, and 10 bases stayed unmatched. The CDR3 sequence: CASSRGGTGVRYEQYF. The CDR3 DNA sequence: TGTGCCAGCAGTAGGGGGGGGACAGGGGTCCGCTACGAGCAGTACTTC.

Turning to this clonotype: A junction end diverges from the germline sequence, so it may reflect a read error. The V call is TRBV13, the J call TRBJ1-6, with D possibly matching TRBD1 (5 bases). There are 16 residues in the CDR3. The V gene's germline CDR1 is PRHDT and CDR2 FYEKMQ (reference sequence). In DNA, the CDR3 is TGTGCCAGCAGCCAAGCAGGGCAAAAATATAATTCACTCCTCCACTTT. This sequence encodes CASSQAGQKYNSLLHF.